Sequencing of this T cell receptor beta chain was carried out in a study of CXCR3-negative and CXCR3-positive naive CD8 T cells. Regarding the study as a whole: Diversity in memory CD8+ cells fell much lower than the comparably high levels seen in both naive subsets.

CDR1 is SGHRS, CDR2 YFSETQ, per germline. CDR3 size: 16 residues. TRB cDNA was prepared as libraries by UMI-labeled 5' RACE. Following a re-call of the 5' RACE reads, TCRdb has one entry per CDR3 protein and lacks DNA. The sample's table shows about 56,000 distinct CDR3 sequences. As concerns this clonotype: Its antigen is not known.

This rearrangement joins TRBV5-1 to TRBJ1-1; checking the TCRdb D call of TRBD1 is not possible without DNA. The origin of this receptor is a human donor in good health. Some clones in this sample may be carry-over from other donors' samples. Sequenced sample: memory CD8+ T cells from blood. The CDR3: CASSGDGAGMNTEAFF.